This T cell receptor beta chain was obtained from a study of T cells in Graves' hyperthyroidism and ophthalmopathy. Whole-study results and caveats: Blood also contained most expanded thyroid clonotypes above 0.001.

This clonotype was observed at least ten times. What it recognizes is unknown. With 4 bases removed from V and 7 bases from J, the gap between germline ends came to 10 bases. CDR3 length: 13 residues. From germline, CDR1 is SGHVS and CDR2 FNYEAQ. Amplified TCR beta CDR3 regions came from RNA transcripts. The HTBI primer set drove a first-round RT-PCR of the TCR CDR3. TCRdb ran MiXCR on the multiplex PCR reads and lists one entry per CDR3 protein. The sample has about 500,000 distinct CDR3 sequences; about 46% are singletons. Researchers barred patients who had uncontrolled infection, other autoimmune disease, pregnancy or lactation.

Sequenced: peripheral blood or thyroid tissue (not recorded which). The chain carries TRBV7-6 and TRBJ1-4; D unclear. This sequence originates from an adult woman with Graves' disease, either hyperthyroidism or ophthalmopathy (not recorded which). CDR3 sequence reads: CASSSPAVEKLFF. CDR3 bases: TGTGCCAGCAGCTCCCCCGCCGTTGAAAAACTGTTTTTT.